One sample yielded the 21 T cell receptor beta chains listed below, sequenced in a study of cytomegalovirus exposure and HLA in healthy donors. Amplification used 60 Vbeta primers and 13 Jbeta primers. Assay: immunoSEQ multiplex PCR; the TCRdb copy retains only in-frame clones and omits some. The sample records some 170,000 clones, roughly 79% being singletons. The sequenced sample was PBMCs. The source of these receptors is a male donor in good health and CMV-seronegative.

The chain couples TRBV6-1 to TRBJ2-3; 10 positions agree with TRBD2. Germline V gene data show CDR1 as MNHNS and CDR2 as SASEGT. The CDR3 sequence is 16 residues long. Trimming removed 3 bases from V and 6 bases from J; junction bases left unmatched: 9. CDR3 loop: CASSEATSGWRDTQYF. Written as DNA, the CDR3 is TGTGCCAGCAGTGAGGCGACTAGCGGGTGGAGGGATACGCAGTATTTT.

The chain links TRBV27 to TRBJ2-1; 10 nucleotides align to TRBD2. The CDR3 is 14 amino acids. V lost 6 bases and J lost 5; bases outside the gene matches: 4. Germline V gene lookup returns CDR1 MNHEY and CDR2 SMNVEV (reference sequence). CDR3: CASRTSGAHNEQFF. The CDR3 DNA follows: TGTGCCAGCAGAACTAGCGGGGCCCACAATGAGCAGTTCTTC.

The CDR3 coding sequence is TGTGCCAGTACGACCGGGACACTGAATCAAGAGACCCAGTACTTC. Its protein is CASTTGTLNQETQYF. V usage is TRBV6-1 and J usage is TRBJ2-5; possible D gene TRBD1, 6 bases. The CDR3 runs 15 residues. V lost 9 bases and J lost 2, with 19 bases in between. Germline V gives CDR1 MNHNS, CDR2 SASEGT.

This clone is a singleton in its sample. This rearrangement joins TRBV19 to TRBJ1-1, with 10 bases identical to TRBD1. Losses at the gene ends were 3 bases for V and 3 bases for J; bases not matched to a gene: 10. Per germline, CDR1 LNHDA and CDR2 SQIVND (reference sequence). The CDR3 spans 17 residues. The CDR3 region is CASSIPDRGRGYTEAFF. CDR3 coding DNA: TGTGCCAGTAGTATCCCCGACAGGGGGCGAGGGTACACTGAAGCTTTCTTT.

The genes are TRBV30 and TRBJ1-5; D is possibly TRBD1 (6 bases). CDR1 and CDR2 from the germline V gene are GTSNPN and SVGIG (reference sequence). Trimming took 3 bases from V and 5 from J, leaving 17 bases between them. This CDR3 is built from 15 residues. The CDR3, as DNA: TGTGCCTGGAGGATGAAGTACAGGGACGATCAGCCCCAGCATTTT. It translates to CAWRMKYRDDQPQHF. Using reference TRBV30 and TRBJ1-5 for the parts outside the CDR3, the full variable domain is SQTIHQWPATLVQPVGSPLSLECTVEGTSNPNLYWYRQAAGRGLQLLFYSVGIGQISSEVPQNLSASRPQDRQFILSSKKLLLSDSGFYLCAWRMKYRDDQPQHFGDGTRLSIL.

A few counts support this clone. Relative to the germline gene, one junction end is altered; a read error may explain this. The genes are TRBV7-9 and TRBJ1-3, with TRBD1 as a possible D gene (5 bases). Germline lookup yields CDR1 SEHNR and CDR2 FQNEAQ (reference sequence). CDR3 size: 15 residues. Here the CDR3 DNA reads TGTTCCAGCAGCTATCCGCGCGGGGGGGAAAACACCATATATTTT. Its protein product is CSSSYPRGGENTIYF.

V gene TRBV6-5 combines with J gene TRBJ2-5; 11 bases are a match to TRBD2. The CDR3 is made up of 14 amino acids. Germline values: CDR1 MNHEY, CDR2 SVGAGI. V lost 8 bases and J lost 3; bases outside the gene matches: 5. DNA for the CDR3: TGTGCCAGCCAGACTAGCGGGACTAAAGAGACCCAGTACTTC. It specifies CASQTSGTKETQYF.

J is TRBJ2-3 and V is TRBV30, with D possibly TRBD2 on 7 matching bases. CDR3 size: 13 residues. Germline CDR1 is GTSNPN and CDR2 is SVGIG (reference sequence). CDR3: CAVTGRATDTQYF. CDR3 bases: TGTGCTGTAACAGGGAGGGCAACAGATACGCAGTATTTT.

The V call is TRBV4-1, the J call TRBJ2-7, with TRBD1 identical over 9 bases. CDR3 length: 16 residues. With 4 bases clipped from V and 3 bases from J, the junction kept 10 bases outside the gene matches. CDR1 MGHRA and CDR2 YSYEKL come from the germline V gene. CDR3 DNA sequence: TGCGCCAGCAGCCTTCAGAGGGGACAGGGTCTCTACGAGCAGTACTTC. Protein sequence: CASSLQRGQGLYEQYF.

In its sample, this clone was seen a few times. This sequence joins TRBV19 and TRBJ2-2, with a weak D call TRBD1 (7 bases). Germline V gene sequence: CDR1 LNHDA, CDR2 SQIVND (reference sequence). V lost 9 bases and J 6 bases, leaving 17 bases between the germline ends. This CDR3 spans 14 amino acids. Here the CDR3 DNA reads TGTGCCAGCCGACAGGGATGGGAGGCCGGGGAGCTGTTTTTT. It specifies CASRQGWEAGELFF.

This clone has a single count. The chain joins TRBV28 to TRBJ1-5; 8 bases match TRBD1. Germline V gives CDR1 MDHEN, CDR2 SYDVKM. J lost 5 bases, V lost 2 bases, and 5 bases had no gene match. This CDR3 is 15 amino acids long. In DNA, the CDR3 is TGTGCCAGCAGTTTAGGCAGGGGGCTTGATCAGCCCCAGCATTTT. Its protein is CASSLGRGLDQPQHF.

The chain couples TRBV6-5 to TRBJ1-5; 7 positions agree with TRBD1. CDR3 size: 15 residues. V lost 6 bases, J lost 2 bases, and 7 bases stayed unmatched. Looked up from germline, CDR1 is MNHEY and CDR2 is SVGAGI. CDR3 residues: CASSLHGTGNQPQHF. The CDR3 region has the DNA TGTGCCAGCAGCCTACACGGGACAGGCAATCAGCCCCAGCATTTT.

This sequence joins TRBV27 and TRBJ2-1, with 12 bases fitting TRBD2. V was clipped by 6 bases and J by 8 bases; unmatched bases: 5. The CDR3 contains 14 residues. Germline V gene data show CDR1 as MNHEY and CDR2 as SMNVEV (reference sequence). In nucleotides, the CDR3 is TGTGCCAGCAGAAAGACTAGCGGGAGCTATGAGCAGTTCTTC. Its protein product is CASRKTSGSYEQFF.

There are a few counts of this clone. The chain is built from TRBV15 and TRBJ2-1; 12 bases agree with TRBD2. V lost 4 bases and J lost 0; bases outside the gene matches: 10. The CDR3 consists of 19 residues. Germline loops: CDR1 LNHNV, CDR2 YYDKDF (reference sequence). The CDR3 coding sequence is TGTGCCACCAGCACCCTATGGACTAGCGGGAAGAGCTCCTACAATGAGCAGTTCTTC. Translation: CATSTLWTSGKSSYNEQFF.

CDR3 sequence (DNA): TGTGCCAGCAGAACCGACAGGGGCGGCAATCAGCCCCAGCATTTT. It yields the protein CASRTDRGGNQPQHF. The V and J genes are TRBV6-5 and TRBJ1-5, with 8 positions matching TRBD1. Germline V gene sequence: CDR1 MNHEY, CDR2 SVGAGI. V trimming: 6 bases; J trimming: 2 bases; junction bases outside the gene matches: 6. CDR3 length: 15 amino acids.

The chain links TRBV5-4 to TRBJ2-1; D is ambiguous. Germline CDR1 is SGHNT and CDR2 is YYREEE (reference sequence). The CDR3 consists of 12 residues. V lost 1 base, J lost 10 bases, and 9 bases lay in between. The CDR3 spells CASSLRMGEQFF. CDR3 DNA: TGTGCCAGCAGCTTGCGAATGGGCGAGCAGTTCTTC.

The chain uses TRBV11-2 and TRBJ2-3; D remains unclear. This CDR3 spans 14 amino acids. The V end was cut by 1 base, the J end by 2 bases, with 7 bases between. Looked up from germline, CDR1 is SGHAT and CDR2 is FQNNGV. CDR3 nucleotides: TGTGCCAGCAGCTTAGGGCAGTACACAGATACGCAGTATTTT. Its protein is CASSLGQYTDTQYF.

This clone was observed a handful of times. The chain employs TRBV4-2 and TRBJ2-5; 12 nucleotides line up with TRBD1. The CDR3 has 16 amino acids. CDR1 is LGHNA, CDR2 YNFKEQ, per germline. Unmatched junction bases numbered 11, after V lost 1 base and J lost 11 bases. For the CDR3, the DNA is TGTGCCAGCAGCCAAGCTTCGGGACAGGGGGCGGGTGAGCAGTACTTC. This gives the protein CASSQASGQGAGEQYF.

The chain uses TRBV6-5 and TRBJ2-4, with 7 bases that match TRBD1. Looked up from germline, CDR1 is MNHEY and CDR2 is SVGAGI. With V trimmed by 0 bases and J by 4 bases, 3 bases remained unmatched. The CDR3 loop spans 15 amino acids. This CDR3 reads CASSYSETGKNIQYF. The CDR3 DNA reads as TGTGCCAGCAGTTACTCTGAGACAGGGAAAAACATTCAGTACTTC.

The chain carries TRBV27 and TRBJ1-1, with TRBD1 matching over 8 bases. CDR1 is MNHEY and CDR2 is SMNVEV in the germline V gene (reference sequence). CDR3 length equals 15 residues. After removal of 1 base from V and 1 base from J, the junction contained 2 bases not matched to a gene. The CDR3, as DNA: TGTGCCAGCAGTTTATTAGGACAGGGGAACACTGAAGCTTTCTTT. This sequence encodes CASSLLGQGNTEAFF.

This chain joins TRBV30 and TRBJ2-1, with TRBD1 matching over 8 bases. Trimming at V came to 3 bases and at J to 5 bases, leaving 6 bases not matched to a gene. The CDR3 sequence is 14 residues long. Germline loops: CDR1 GTSNPN, CDR2 SVGIG (reference sequence). CDR3 region: CAWRVDRANNEQFF. The CDR3 DNA reads as TGTGCCTGGAGGGTGGACAGGGCGAACAATGAGCAGTTCTTC.